This T cell receptor (beta chain) was profiled in a study of radiation and T cells in renal cell carcinoma. Study-wide results and limits: In blood, top tumor clones expanded by 2 weeks, shrinking by 4.

Trimming stripped 7 bases from V and 3 bases from J, with 12 bases between. The CDR3 runs to 13 residues. In germline, CDR1 is MNHNY, CDR2 SVGAGI (reference sequence). Here immunoSEQ multiplex PCR was the method, and the copy in TCRdb shows in-frame clones only, minus some. The table shows approximately 80,000 clones, with roughly nine tenths occurring only once. As concerns this clone: The target antigen is unknown.

The time point here: blood 4 weeks post-SBRT, at nephrectomy. The treatment: 15 Gy SBRT to primary tumor, nephrectomy 4 weeks later. Nephrectomy followed 15 Gy stereotactic body radiation by 4 weeks. Serial blood draws occurred at baseline and 2 and 4 weeks post-SBRT. The sample was blood, taken from a patient whose treatment included radiotherapy and nephrectomy. The V and J genes are TRBV6-6 and TRBJ1-1; D call uncertain. The TCR originated in a woman aged 65 to 85 with renal cell carcinoma. CDR3 loop: CASTPERHTEAFF. The CDR3 nucleotides read TGTGCCAGCACCCCGGAAAGGCACACTGAAGCTTTCTTT.